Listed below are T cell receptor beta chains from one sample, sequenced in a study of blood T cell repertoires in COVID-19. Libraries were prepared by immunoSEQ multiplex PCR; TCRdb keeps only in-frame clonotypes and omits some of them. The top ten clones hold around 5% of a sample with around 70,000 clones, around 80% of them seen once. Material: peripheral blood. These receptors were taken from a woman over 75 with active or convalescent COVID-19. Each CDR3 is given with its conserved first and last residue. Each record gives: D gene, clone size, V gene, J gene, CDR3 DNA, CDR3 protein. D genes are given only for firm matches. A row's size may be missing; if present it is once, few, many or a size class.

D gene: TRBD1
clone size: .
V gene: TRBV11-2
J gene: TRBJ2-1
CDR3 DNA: TGTGCCAGCAGCTCCGAAACTCCAGGGGGCTACAATGAGCAGTTCTTC
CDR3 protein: CASSSETPGGYNEQFF

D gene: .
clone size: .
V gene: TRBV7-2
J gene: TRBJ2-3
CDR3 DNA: TGTGCCAGCAGCTTAGCGCTATTTGACTATTCGAGCACAGATACGCAGTATTTT
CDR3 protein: CASSLALFDYSSTDTQYF

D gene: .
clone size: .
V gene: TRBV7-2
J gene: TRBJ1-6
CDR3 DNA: TGTGCCAGCAGCTTTAGTAGACAGCAAAATTCACCCCTCCACTTT
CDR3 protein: CASSFSRQQNSPLHF

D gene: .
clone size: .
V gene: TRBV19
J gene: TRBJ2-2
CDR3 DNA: TGTGCCAGTACCAGGGTCTTGAACGGGGAGCTGTTTTTT
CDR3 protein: CASTRVLNGELFF

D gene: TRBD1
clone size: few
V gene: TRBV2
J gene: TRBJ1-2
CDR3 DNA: TGTGCCATAGATCCCAGGGGGCCCACTAACTATGGCTACACCTTC
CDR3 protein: CAIDPRGPTNYGYTF

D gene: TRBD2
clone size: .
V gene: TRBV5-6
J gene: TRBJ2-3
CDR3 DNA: TGTGCCAGCAGCTCCCGCCTAGCGGGGGCTTACACAGATACGCAGTATTTT
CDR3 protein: CASSSRLAGAYTDTQYF

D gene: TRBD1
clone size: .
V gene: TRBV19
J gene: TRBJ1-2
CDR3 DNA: TGTGCCAGTAGTATGCCGGGACAGGACTATGGCTACACCTTC
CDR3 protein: CASSMPGQDYGYTF

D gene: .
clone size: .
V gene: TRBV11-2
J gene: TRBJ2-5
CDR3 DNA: TGTGCCAGCAGATTAGGAATCCGCGCCTCGGGGGTGGGAGAGACCCAGTACTTC
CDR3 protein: CASRLGIRASGVGETQYF

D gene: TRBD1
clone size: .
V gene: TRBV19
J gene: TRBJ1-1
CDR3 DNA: TGTGCCAGTAGTATCAGGGGGGCTGGGACTGAAGCTTTCTTT
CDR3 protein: CASSIRGAGTEAFF

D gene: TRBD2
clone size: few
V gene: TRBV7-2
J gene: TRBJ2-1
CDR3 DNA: TGTGCCAGCAGACCGACTAGCGGTAAAAATGAGCAGTTCTTC
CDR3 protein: CASRPTSGKNEQFF

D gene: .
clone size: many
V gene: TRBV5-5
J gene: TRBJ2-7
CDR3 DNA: TGTGCCAGCAGTACGCGGGCGGGGCCCTCCTACGAGCAGTACTTC
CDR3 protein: CASSTRAGPSYEQYF

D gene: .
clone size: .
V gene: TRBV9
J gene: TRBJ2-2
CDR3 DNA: TGTGCCAGCAGCGTAATGGCAGGGTTCACCGGGGAGCTGTTTTTT
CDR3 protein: CASSVMAGFTGELFF

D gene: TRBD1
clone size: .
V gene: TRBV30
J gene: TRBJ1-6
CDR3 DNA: TGTGCCTGGAGTGCTGGACAGGGGAGTAATTCACCCCTCCACTTT
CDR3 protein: CAWSAGQGSNSPLHF

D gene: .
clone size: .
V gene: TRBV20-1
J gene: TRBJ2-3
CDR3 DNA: TGCAGTGCTAGCAGAGATACGCAGTATTTT
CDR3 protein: CSASRDTQYF

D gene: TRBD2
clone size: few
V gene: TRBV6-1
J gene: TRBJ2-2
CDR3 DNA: TGTGCCAGCAGTGAAGGCCAGACTAGCGGGAGAGTCACCGGGGAGCTGTTTTTT
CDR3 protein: CASSEGQTSGRVTGELFF

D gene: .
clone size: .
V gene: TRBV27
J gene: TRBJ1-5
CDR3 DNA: TGTGCCAGCAGTCCAGGGTACGGTCAGCCCCAGCATTTT
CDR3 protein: CASSPGYGQPQHF

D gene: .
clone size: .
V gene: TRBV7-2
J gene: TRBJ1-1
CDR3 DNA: TGTGCCAGCAGGGGTGGCAGGATGAACACTGAAGCTTTCTTT
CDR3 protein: CASRGGRMNTEAFF

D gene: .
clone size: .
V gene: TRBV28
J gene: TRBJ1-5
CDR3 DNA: TGTGCCACAAAGACAGAGTATAGCAATCAGCCCCAGCATTTT
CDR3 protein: CATKTEYSNQPQHF

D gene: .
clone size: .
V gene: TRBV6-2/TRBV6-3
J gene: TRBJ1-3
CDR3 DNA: TGTGCCAGCAGTTACTCCGCTGCGGCTGTTACCATATATTTT
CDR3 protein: CASSYSAAAVTIYF

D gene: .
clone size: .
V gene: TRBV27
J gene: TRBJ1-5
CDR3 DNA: TGTGCCAGCAGTAAAATCCCCGGAGGAGATCAGCCCCAGCATTTT
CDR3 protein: CASSKIPGGDQPQHF

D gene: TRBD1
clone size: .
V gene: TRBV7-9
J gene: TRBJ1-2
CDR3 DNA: TGTGCCAGCAGCTTGCGACAGGGGGCGGGTGGCTACACCTTC
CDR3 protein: CASSLRQGAGGYTF

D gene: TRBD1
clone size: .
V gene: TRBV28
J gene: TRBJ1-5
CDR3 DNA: TGTGCCAGCAGTTTAAACAGGGGGATATGGGTCAGCAATCAGCCCCAGCATTTT
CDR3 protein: CASSLNRGIWVSNQPQHF

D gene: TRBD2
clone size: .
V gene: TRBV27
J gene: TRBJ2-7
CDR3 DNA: TGTGCCAGCAGTCCAAAACTAAGGACTAGCGGGAGAGCAAACGAGCAGTACTTC
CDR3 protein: CASSPKLRTSGRANEQYF

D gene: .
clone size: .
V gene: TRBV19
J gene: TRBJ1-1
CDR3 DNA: TGTGCCAGTAGTATCAGTGGGGGGATGAACACTGAAGCTTTCTTT
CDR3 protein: CASSISGGMNTEAFF

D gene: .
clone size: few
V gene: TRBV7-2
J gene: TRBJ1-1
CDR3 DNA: TGTGCCAGCAGCTTAGGTTCTCGGGTGAACACTGAAGCTTTCTTT
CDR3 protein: CASSLGSRVNTEAFF

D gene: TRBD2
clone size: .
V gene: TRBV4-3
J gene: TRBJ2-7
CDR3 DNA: TGCGCCAGCAGCCAAGCTCGACTAGCGGGGGGAAGTAGGTACGAGCAGTACTTC
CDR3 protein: CASSQARLAGGSRYEQYF

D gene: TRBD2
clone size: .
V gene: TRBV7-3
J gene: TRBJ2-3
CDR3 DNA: TGTGCCAGCAGCTTAAGTAGCGGGGGCACAGATACGCAGTATTTT
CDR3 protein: CASSLSSGGTDTQYF

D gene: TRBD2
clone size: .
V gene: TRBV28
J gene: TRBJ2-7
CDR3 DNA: TGTGCCAGCAGTTTACCCCGACTAGCGGGAGGGCCGTGGTACGAGCAGTACTTC
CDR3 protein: CASSLPRLAGGPWYEQYF

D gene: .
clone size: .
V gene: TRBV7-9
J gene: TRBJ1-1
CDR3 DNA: TGTGCCAGCAGCGGCTGGGGCGGAACTGAAGCTTTCTTT
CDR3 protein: CASSGWGGTEAFF

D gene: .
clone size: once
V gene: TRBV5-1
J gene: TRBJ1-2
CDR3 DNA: TGCGCCAGCAGCTTCGAACAGAAGGGCTACACCTTC
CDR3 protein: CASSFEQKGYTF

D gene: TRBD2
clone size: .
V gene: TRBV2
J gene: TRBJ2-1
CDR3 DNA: TGTGCCAGCCTTCGACTAGCGGGGGGAAAGCAGTTCTTC
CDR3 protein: CASLRLAGGKQFF

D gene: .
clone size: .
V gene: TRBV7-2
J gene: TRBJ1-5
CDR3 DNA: TGTGCCAGCAGCTTAGATGGACTACAGCCCCAGCATTTT
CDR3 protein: CASSLDGLQPQHF

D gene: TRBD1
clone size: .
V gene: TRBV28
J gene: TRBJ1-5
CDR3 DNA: TGTGCCAGCAGTTTATATGGGACAGGGGTCAGAGCCCAGCATTTT
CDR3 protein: CASSLYGTGVRAQHF

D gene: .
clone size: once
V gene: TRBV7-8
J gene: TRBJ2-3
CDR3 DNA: TGTGCCAGCAGCTTAGTCAAAACAAGGCTAGAATCTAGCACAGATACGCAGTATTTT
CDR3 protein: CASSLVKTRLESSTDTQYF

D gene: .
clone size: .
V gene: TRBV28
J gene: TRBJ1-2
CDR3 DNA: TGTGCCAGCAGACCGGGGTACCCCTATGGCTACACCTTC
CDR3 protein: CASRPGYPYGYTF

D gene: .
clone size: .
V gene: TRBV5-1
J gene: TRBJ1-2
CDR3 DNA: TGCGCCAGCCCCAGGGGACGACGTGGCTACACCTTC
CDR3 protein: CASPRGRRGYTF

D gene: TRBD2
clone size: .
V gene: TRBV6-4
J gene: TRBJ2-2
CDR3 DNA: TGTGCCAGCAGTGCGCATTGGGCTAGCGGCACCGGGGAGCTGTTTTTT
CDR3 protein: CASSAHWASGTGELFF

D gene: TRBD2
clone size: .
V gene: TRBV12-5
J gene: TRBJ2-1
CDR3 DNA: TGTGCTAGTGGATTCAGCGGGAGAACCTACAATGAGCAGTTCTTC
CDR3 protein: CASGFSGRTYNEQFF

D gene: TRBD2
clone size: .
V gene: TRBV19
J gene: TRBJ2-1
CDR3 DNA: TGTGCCAGTAGTATGAGAGGACTAGCGGGAGTTGGGAACAATGAGCAGTTCTTC
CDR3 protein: CASSMRGLAGVGNNEQFF

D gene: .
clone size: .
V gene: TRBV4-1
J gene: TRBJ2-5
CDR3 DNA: TGCGCCAGCAGCCAAGACCCCCTCCAGACGGTGCGGGTGACCCAGTACTTC
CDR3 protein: CASSQDPLQTVRVTQYF

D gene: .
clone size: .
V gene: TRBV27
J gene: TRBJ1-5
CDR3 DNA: TGTGCCAGCGGAATAGGGGGGGCGAGCAATCAGCCCCAGCATTTT
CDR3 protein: CASGIGGASNQPQHF

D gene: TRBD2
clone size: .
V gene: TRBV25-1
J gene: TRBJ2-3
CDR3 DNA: TGTGCCAGCAGTGAGCCTACTAGCGGGGGGGCTGATACGCAGTATTTT
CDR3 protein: CASSEPTSGGADTQYF

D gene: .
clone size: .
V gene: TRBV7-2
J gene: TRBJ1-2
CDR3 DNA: TGTGCCAGCAGCTTTCCAGGGCTCAGCTATGGCTACACCTTC
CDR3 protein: CASSFPGLSYGYTF

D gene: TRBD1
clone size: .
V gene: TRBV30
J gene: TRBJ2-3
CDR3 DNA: TGTGCCTGGAGTAACGACAGGGGGGTTAATACGCAGTATTTT
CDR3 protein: CAWSNDRGVNTQYF

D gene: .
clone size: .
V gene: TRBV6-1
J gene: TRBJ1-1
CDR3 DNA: TGTGCCAGCAGTGATAGGGGCAACACTGAAGCTTTCTTT
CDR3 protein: CASSDRGNTEAFF

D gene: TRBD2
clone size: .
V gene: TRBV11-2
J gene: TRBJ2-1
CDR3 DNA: TGTGCCAGCGGACGGGGAGCGGGAGGGCCGGATGAGCAGTTCTTC
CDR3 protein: CASGRGAGGPDEQFF

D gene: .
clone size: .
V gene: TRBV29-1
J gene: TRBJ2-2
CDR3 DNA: TGCAGCGTTGCGGTCAGGGGCGAGAACGCCGGGGAGCTGTTTTTT
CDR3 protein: CSVAVRGENAGELFF

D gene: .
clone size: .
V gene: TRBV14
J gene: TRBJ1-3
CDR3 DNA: TGTGCCAGCAGCCAAGGCCTCGGGATGGGTTCGGGGAAAGGAAACACCATATATTTT
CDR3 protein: CASSQGLGMGSGKGNTIYF

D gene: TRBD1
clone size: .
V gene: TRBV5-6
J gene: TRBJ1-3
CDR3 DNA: TGTGCCAGCAGCTTAGGACAGGGCACTGGAAACACCATATATTTT
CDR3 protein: CASSLGQGTGNTIYF

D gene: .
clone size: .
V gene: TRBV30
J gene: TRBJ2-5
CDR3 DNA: TGTGCCTGGACTAGACAGGCCGTTGGGACCCAGTACTTC
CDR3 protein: CAWTRQAVGTQYF

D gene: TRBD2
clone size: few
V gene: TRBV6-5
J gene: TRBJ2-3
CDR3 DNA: TGTGCCAGCAGCCTCAGGCGGGAGGCAGATACGCAGTATTTT
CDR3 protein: CASSLRREADTQYF

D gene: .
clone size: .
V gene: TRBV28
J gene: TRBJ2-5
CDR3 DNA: TGTGCCAGCAGTTTACGCCGACACTCTCCCCTCCAAGAGACCCAGTACTTC
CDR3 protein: CASSLRRHSPLQETQYF

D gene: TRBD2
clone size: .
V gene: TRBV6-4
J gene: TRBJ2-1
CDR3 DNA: TGTGCCAGCAGTGACTCGAGAGCGGGAGGGGGCAATGAGCAGTTCTTC
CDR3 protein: CASSDSRAGGGNEQFF

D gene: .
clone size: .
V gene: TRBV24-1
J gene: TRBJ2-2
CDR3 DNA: TGTGCCACCAGCGCGGACAGAAACACCGGGGAGCTGTTTTTT
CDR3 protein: CATSADRNTGELFF